The 29 T cell receptor beta chains listed next were all sequenced from one sample in a study of cytomegalovirus exposure and HLA in healthy donors. A multiplex PCR was run with 60 Vbeta primers and 13 Jbeta primers. Sequencing was performed with immunoSEQ multiplex PCR; in TCRdb, only in-frame clones are kept and a portion is missing. The sample carries around 100,000 clones, around 79% recorded once. Sequenced input: PBMCs. The receptors come from a male donor in good health and CMV-seropositive.

The V call is TRBV5-5, the J call TRBJ2-5; a possible D gene is TRBD2 (5 bases). From germline, CDR1 is SGHKS and CDR2 YYEKEE (reference sequence). V lost 3 bases and J lost 5, with 20 bases in between. The CDR3 is 16 amino acids. In DNA, the CDR3 is TGTGCCAGCAGCTCGGGGTCCCTCGTCGGGGTCGAGACCCAGTACTTC. Translating it yields CASSSGSLVGVETQYF.

This chain joins TRBV5-1 and TRBJ2-5; no reliable D call. This CDR3 has 11 residues. The V gene lost 5 bases and the J gene lost 7 bases, with 9 bases spanning the gap. The germline gives CDR1 SGHRS, CDR2 YFSETQ. The CDR3 DNA follows: TGCGCCAGCAGTCCTGCCAGGACCCAGTACTTC. Residues: CASSPARTQYF. Based on the CDR3 plus reference TRBV5-1 and TRBJ2-5, the full variable domain is KAGVTQTPRYLIKTRGQQVTLSCSPISGHRSVSWYQQTPGQGLQFLFEYFSETQRNKGNFPGRFSGRQFSNSRSEMNVSTLELGDSALYLCASSPARTQYFGPGTRLLVL.

V is TRBV11-3 and J is TRBJ2-7; D perhaps matches TRBD2 (6 bases). The germline CDR1 and CDR2 sequences are SGHNT and YENEEA. Trimming shortened V by 0 bases and J by 4 bases, and 13 bases separated the two germline ends. The CDR3 has 15 residues. CDR3 nucleotide sequence: TGTGCCAGCAGCTTAGATGGCCTGGAGGGATACGAGCAGTACTTC. Its protein product is CASSLDGLEGYEQYF.

The CDR3 DNA follows: TGTGCCTGGAGCCGACTAGCGGGACCACAAGAGACCCAGTACTTC. Encoded protein: CAWSRLAGPQETQYF. The chain has TRBV30 and TRBJ2-5, with 11 positions matching TRBD2. The germline gives CDR1 GTSNPN, CDR2 SVGIG (reference sequence). The CDR3 runs to 15 residues. After removal of 3 bases from V and 2 bases from J, the junction contained 5 bases not matched to a gene.

The J gene is TRBJ2-7, the V gene TRBV6-1; D is unresolved. Germline V lookup: CDR1 MNHNS, CDR2 SASEGT. The CDR3 covers 16 residues. The V and J ends lost 0 bases and 0 bases respectively, with 12 bases between them. The chain's CDR3 is CASSEAAPGSSYEQYF. As DNA, the CDR3 is TGTGCCAGCAGTGAAGCGGCGCCAGGTAGCTCCTACGAGCAGTACTTC.

This chain links TRBV6-1 with TRBJ2-1, with TRBD2 matching over 12 bases. The CDR3 totals 18 residues. CDR1 is MNHNS, CDR2 SASEGT, per germline. Losses at the gene ends were 3 bases for V and 4 bases for J; bases not matched to a gene: 10. The CDR3 bases are TGTGCCAGCAGTGATCGTCCTAGCGGGGGGGCGGGGTACAATGAGCAGTTCTTC. Translated, it gives CASSDRPSGGAGYNEQFF.

In its sample, this clone was seen a few times. The chain uses TRBV7-9 and TRBJ2-5; no clear D gene. V dropped 1 base and J dropped 3 bases, with 6 bases sitting between them. The CDR3 is made up of 13 amino acids. CDR1 SEHNR and CDR2 FQNEAQ come from the germline V gene (reference sequence). CDR3 sequence (DNA): TGTGCCAGCAGCTTAGACATTGAAGAGACCCAGTACTTC. Translated: CASSLDIEETQYF.

This clone occurred a few times. Sequence at one end of the junction differs from germline and may be a read error. DNA for the CDR3: TGTTCCAGCAGCTTGAGGGAGCTCGCGGGGGCCACCACAGATACGCAGTATTTT. This translates into CSSSLRELAGATTDTQYF. The gene calls are TRBV7-9 and TRBJ2-3; TRBD2 is a possible D gene (7 bases). The CDR3 length is 18 residues. CDR1 SEHNR and CDR2 FQNEAQ come from the germline V gene (reference sequence).

This clone was seen a few times. The V gene is TRBV2, the J gene TRBJ1-4; 10 nucleotides line up with TRBD1. With 8 bases clipped from V and 6 bases from J, the junction kept 6 bases outside the gene matches. Germline V CDR1 and CDR2: SNHLY, FYNNEI. The CDR3 covers 14 residues. CDR3 amino acids: CASGTGTGDEKLFF. For the CDR3, the DNA is TGTGCCAGCGGAACCGGGACAGGGGATGAAAAACTGTTTTTT.

A single count supports this clone. This chain links TRBV29-1 with TRBJ2-7, with 9 nucleotides matching TRBD1. Trimming removed 7 bases from V and 5 bases from J; junction bases left unmatched: 9. The CDR3 sequence is 13 residues long. The germline gives CDR1 SQVTM, CDR2 ANQGSEA. The CDR3 sequence is CSATTGGFNEQYF. DNA for the CDR3: TGCAGCGCTACGACAGGGGGGTTTAACGAGCAGTACTTC.

This rearrangement joins TRBV9 to TRBJ1-1; D possibly corresponds to TRBD1 (5 bases). CDR1 SGDLS and CDR2 YYNGEE come from the germline V gene. CDR3 size: 13 residues. V lost 1 base and J 4 bases, leaving 8 bases between the germline ends. CDR3 loop: CASSVSGITEAFF. CDR3 nucleotide sequence: TGTGCCAGCAGCGTATCAGGGATCACTGAAGCTTTCTTT.

The J gene is TRBJ2-1, the V gene TRBV5-4; D uncertain. This CDR3 region has 17 residues. Per germline, CDR1 SGHNT and CDR2 YYREEE (reference sequence). Trimming shortened V by 1 base and J by 0 bases, and 14 bases separated the two germline ends. The CDR3 spells CASSLLLTASSYNEQFF. The CDR3 coding sequence is TGTGCCAGCAGCTTGCTTCTCACTGCGAGCTCCTACAATGAGCAGTTCTTC.

This chain joins TRBV27 and TRBJ1-5, with D hard to call. The CDR3 covers 14 residues. Germline-derived CDR1 and CDR2 are MNHEY and SMNVEV (reference sequence). V dropped 6 bases and J dropped 6 bases, with 15 bases sitting between them. CDR3: CASSGNLLVQPQHF. CDR3 nucleotide sequence: TGTGCCAGCAGCGGGAATCTCTTGGTTCAGCCCCAGCATTTT.

CDR3: CASSQAGNTEAFF. DNA of the CDR3: TGCGCCAGCAGCCAAGCAGGGAACACTGAAGCTTTCTTT. V is TRBV4-3 and J is TRBJ1-1; D gene uncertain. The CDR3 runs 13 residues. Germline V gene lookup returns CDR1 LGHNA and CDR2 YSLEER. The V end was cut by 1 base, the J end by 1 base, with 4 bases between.

V usage is TRBV21-1 and J usage is TRBJ2-5; TRBD2, the table's D call, lacks a check against the DNA. TRBV21-1 is described as a pseudogene. The CDR3 runs to 16 residues. CDR3 coding DNA: TGTGCCAGAGCCCGGGAGCCCGGGCAGGGAGGTGAGACCCAGTACTTC. It is translated as CARAREPGQGGETQYF.

The rearrangement links TRBV10-3 to TRBJ1-6; 9 nucleotides align to TRBD1. This CDR3 is 13 amino acids long. The germline gives CDR1 ENHRY, CDR2 SYGVKD. The junction had 7 bases not matched to a gene; V was cut back by 11 bases and J by 8 bases. In DNA, the CDR3 is TGTGCCTTCACAGGGGGCGTGCATTCACCCCTCCACTTT. Its protein product is CAFTGGVHSPLHF.

The J gene is TRBJ1-2, the V gene TRBV7-3; 7 bases match TRBD1. From germline, CDR1 is SGHTA and CDR2 FQGTGA. The CDR3 is 15 residues long. Trimming at V came to 2 bases and at J to 3 bases, leaving 6 bases not matched to a gene. The CDR3 is CASSLQGGRDYGYTF. For the CDR3, the DNA is TGTGCCAGCAGCTTACAGGGGGGCAGGGACTATGGCTACACCTTC. The full variable domain, its missing parts supplied by reference TRBV7-3 and TRBJ1-2, is GAGVSQTPSNKVTEKGKYVELRCDPISGHTALYWYRQSLGQGPEFLIYFQGTGAADDSGLPNDRFFAVRPEGSVSTLKIQRTERGDSAVYLCASSLQGGRDYGYTFGSGTRLTVV.

The V call is TRBV10-1, the J call TRBJ1-5; D is unresolved. V lost 10 bases, J lost 0 bases, and 13 bases lay in between. The CDR3 consists of 14 residues. CDR1 is WNHNN, CDR2 SYGVQD, per germline (reference sequence). CDR3 bases: TGCGCCACCAAAGCGGGAGATAGCAATCAGCCCCAGCATTTT. Translation gives CATKAGDSNQPQHF.

This clone was detected once. A read error may account for a junction end that differs from germline. This chain uses TRBV6-6 with TRBJ2-2; 9 bases are a match to TRBD1. The CDR3 is 15 residues long. CDR1 MNHNY and CDR2 SVGAGI come from the germline V gene (reference sequence). The DNA of the CDR3 is TGTGCCAGCAGGCCCGGGACAGGGAACGCCGGGGAGCTGTTTTTT. It translates to CASRPGTGNAGELFF.

The V call is TRBV19, the J call TRBJ2-7; 9 bases align to TRBD1. CDR3 length: 15 amino acids. With V trimmed by 3 bases and J by 4 bases, 7 bases remained unmatched. The germline gives CDR1 LNHDA, CDR2 SQIVND (reference sequence). The CDR3 DNA follows: TGTGCCAGTAGTATTCGACAGGGGGGTTCTTACGAGCAGTACTTC. It specifies CASSIRQGGSYEQYF.

This CDR3 reads CASSFGQGRDTEAFF. CDR3 in DNA: TGCGCCAGCAGCTTCGGACAGGGGCGGGACACTGAAGCTTTCTTT. The V and J genes are TRBV5-1 and TRBJ1-1, with 9 bases matching TRBD1. Germline V gene sequence: CDR1 SGHRS, CDR2 YFSETQ. Losses at the gene ends were 2 bases for V and 3 bases for J; bases not matched to a gene: 5. The CDR3 is made up of 15 amino acids.

The chain employs TRBV4-3 and TRBJ1-1, with TRBD1 identical over 10 bases. The CDR3 spans 17 residues. Germline CDR1 reads LGHNA; CDR2 reads YSLEER. V was pared by 1 base and J by 4 bases, with 9 bases of the junction left unmatched. CDR3 amino acids: CASSQVLGTGVGTEAFF. CDR3 sequence (DNA): TGCGCCAGCAGCCAAGTCTTGGGGACAGGGGTGGGCACTGAAGCTTTCTTT.

The rearrangement joins TRBV7-3 to TRBJ2-1; maybe TRBD2 (6 bases). Germline CDR1 and CDR2: SGHTA and FQGTGA. There are 13 residues in the CDR3. V was pared by 5 bases and J by 9 bases, with 14 bases between. For the CDR3, the DNA is TGTGCCAGCAGCGTAAAACCGGGAGTTGAGCAGTTCTTC. It codes for CASSVKPGVEQFF.

This clone has only a few counts. V usage is TRBV5-4 and J usage is TRBJ2-5, with D perhaps TRBD2 (6 bases). The V gene lost 4 bases and the J gene lost 5 bases, with 15 bases spanning the gap. Germline V CDR1 and CDR2: SGHNT, YYREEE (reference sequence). This CDR3 is built from 14 residues. CDR3 protein: CASSQGLLGETQYF. The CDR3 bases are TGTGCCAGCAGCCAGGGACTCCTAGGGGAGACCCAGTACTTC.

The gene calls are TRBV7-8 and TRBJ2-2, with a tentative D call TRBD2 (6 bases). Trimming took 4 bases from V and 2 from J, leaving 11 bases between them. The CDR3 has 15 residues. Germline lookup yields CDR1 SGHVS and CDR2 FQNEAQ. In DNA, the CDR3 is TGTGCCAGCAGCTCTCGGGGGATAAACACCGGGGAGCTGTTTTTT. This sequence encodes CASSSRGINTGELFF.

Notes on this clone: Distinct nucleotide sequences in the sample also encode this CDR3. The chain combines TRBV7-9 with TRBJ2-7, with 7 nucleotides matching TRBD1. The ends lost 6 bases at V and 3 bases at J; junction bases unmatched: 5. The CDR3 consists of 13 residues. Germline assignment: CDR1 SEHNR and CDR2 FQNEAQ (reference sequence). The CDR3 nucleotides are TGTGCCAGCAGGGGGCAGGGGGTCTACGAGCAGTACTTC. Its protein product is CASRGQGVYEQYF.

This clone was seen a handful of times. The rearrangement links TRBV30 to TRBJ2-2, with 7 bases matching TRBD2. The CDR3 runs to 15 residues. Germline CDR1 and CDR2: GTSNPN and SVGIG (reference sequence). V lost 4 bases and J lost 6; bases outside the gene matches: 11. The CDR3 is CAWTVKGRGSGELFF. For the CDR3, the DNA is TGTGCCTGGACGGTGAAGGGGAGGGGATCCGGGGAGCTGTTTTTT.

This rearrangement joins TRBV6-6 to TRBJ1-5, with D possibly being TRBD1 (5 bases). The CDR3 is 16 residues long. The germline V and J ends were trimmed by 4 bases and 1 base, with 14 bases remaining between them. Germline values: CDR1 MNHNY, CDR2 SVGAGI (reference sequence). This CDR3 reads CASSSTTSGSNQPQHF. DNA for the CDR3: TGTGCCAGCAGTTCAACAACATCAGGGAGCAATCAGCCCCAGCATTTT.

The rearrangement joins TRBV19 to TRBJ1-1; D may be TRBD1 (5 bases). The V gene lost 4 bases and the J gene lost 3 bases, with 15 bases spanning the gap. The CDR3 consists of 15 residues. Germline V gives CDR1 LNHDA, CDR2 SQIVND (reference sequence). CDR3 amino acids: CASSRGGGADTEAFF. DNA for the CDR3: TGTGCCAGTAGTAGGGGCGGGGGTGCGGACACTGAAGCTTTCTTT.